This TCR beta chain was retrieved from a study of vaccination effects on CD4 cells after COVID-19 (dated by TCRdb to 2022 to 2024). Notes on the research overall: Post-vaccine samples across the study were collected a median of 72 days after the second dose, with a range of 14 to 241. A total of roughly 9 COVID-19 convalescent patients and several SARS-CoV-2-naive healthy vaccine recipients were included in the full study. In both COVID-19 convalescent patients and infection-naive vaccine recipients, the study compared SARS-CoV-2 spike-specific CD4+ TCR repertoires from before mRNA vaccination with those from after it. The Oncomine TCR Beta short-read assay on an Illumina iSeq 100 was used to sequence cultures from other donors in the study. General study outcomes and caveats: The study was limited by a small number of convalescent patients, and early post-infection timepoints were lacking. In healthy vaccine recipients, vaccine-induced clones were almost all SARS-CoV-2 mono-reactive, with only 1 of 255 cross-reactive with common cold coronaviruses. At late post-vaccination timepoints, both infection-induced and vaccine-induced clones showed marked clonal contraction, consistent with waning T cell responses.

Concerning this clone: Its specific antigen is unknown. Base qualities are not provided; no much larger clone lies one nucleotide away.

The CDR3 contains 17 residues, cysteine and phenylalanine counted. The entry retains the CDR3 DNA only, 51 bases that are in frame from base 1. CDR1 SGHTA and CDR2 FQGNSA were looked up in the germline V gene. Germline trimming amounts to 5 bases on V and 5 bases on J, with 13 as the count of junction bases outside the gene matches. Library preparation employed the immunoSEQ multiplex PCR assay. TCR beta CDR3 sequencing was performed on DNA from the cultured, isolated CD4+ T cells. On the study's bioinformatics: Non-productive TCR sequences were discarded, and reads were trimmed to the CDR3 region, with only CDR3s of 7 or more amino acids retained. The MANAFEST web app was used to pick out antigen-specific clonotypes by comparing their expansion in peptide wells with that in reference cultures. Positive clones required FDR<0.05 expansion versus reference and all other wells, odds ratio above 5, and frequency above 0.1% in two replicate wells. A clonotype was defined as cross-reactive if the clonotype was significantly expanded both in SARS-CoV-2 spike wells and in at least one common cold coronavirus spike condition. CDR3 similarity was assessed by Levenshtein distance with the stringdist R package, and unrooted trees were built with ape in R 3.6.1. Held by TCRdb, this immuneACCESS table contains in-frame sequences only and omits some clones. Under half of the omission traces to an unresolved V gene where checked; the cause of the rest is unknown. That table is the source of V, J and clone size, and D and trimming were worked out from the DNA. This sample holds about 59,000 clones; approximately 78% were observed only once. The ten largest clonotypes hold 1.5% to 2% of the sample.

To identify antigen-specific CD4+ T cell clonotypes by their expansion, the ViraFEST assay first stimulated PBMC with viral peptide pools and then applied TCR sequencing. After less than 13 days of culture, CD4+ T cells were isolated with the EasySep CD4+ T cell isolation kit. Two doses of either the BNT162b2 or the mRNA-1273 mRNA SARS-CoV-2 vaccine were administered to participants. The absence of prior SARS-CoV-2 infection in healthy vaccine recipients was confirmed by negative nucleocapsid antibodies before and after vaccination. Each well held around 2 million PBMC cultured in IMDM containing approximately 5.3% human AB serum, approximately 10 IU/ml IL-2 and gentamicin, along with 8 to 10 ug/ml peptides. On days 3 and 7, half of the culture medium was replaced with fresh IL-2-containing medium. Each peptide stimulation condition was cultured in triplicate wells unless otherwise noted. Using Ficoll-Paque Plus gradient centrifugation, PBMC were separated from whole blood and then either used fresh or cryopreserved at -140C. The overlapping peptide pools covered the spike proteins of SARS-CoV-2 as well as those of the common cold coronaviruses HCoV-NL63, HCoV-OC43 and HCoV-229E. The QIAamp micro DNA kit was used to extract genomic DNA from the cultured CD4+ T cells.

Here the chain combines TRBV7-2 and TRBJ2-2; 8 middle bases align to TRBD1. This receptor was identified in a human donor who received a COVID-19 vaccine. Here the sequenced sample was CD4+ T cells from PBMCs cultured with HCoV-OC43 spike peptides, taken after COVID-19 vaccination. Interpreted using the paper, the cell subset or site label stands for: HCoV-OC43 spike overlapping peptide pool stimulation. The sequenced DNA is TGTGCCAGCAGCCGGGAACTCAGGACAGGGCAAACCGGGGAGCTGTTTTTT. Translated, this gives CASSRELRTGQTGELFF.